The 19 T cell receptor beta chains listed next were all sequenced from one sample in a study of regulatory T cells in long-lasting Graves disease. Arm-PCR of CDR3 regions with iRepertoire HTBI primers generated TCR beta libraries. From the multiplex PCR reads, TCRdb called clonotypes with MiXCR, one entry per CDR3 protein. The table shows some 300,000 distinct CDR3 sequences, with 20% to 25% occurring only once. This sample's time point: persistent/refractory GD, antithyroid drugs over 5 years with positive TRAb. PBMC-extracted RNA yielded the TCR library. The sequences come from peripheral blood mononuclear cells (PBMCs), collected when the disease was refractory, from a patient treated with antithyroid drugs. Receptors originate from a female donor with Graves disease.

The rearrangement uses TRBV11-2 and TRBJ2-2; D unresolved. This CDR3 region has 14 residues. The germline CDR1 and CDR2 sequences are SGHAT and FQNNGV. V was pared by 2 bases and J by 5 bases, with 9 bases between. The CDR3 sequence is CASSLNPETGELFF. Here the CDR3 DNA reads TGTGCCAGCAGCTTAAACCCGGAAACCGGGGAGCTGTTTTTT.

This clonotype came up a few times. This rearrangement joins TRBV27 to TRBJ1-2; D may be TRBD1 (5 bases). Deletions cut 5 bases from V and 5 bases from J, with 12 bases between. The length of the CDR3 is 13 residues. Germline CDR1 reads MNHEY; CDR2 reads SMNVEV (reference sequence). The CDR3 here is CASSPRDRYGYTF. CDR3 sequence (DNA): TGTGCCAGCAGTCCCCGGGACCGTTATGGCTACACCTTC.

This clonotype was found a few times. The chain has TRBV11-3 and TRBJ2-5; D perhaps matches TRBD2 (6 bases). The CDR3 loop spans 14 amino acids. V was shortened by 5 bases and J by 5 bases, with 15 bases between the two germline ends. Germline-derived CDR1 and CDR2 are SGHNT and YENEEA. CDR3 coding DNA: TGTGCCAGCAGCCAGGACCCGCGGGGCGAGACCCAGTACTTC. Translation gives CASSQDPRGETQYF.

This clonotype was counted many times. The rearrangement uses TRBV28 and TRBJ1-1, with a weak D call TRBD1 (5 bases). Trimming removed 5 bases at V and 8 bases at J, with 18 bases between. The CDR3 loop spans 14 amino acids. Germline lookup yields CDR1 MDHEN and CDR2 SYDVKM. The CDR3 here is CASSLGTASFEAFF. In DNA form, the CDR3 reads TGTGCCAGCAGTCTAGGGACCGCGAGTTTCGAAGCTTTCTTT. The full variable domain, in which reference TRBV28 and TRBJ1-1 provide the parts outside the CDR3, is DVKVTQSSRYLVKRTGEKVFLECVQDMDHENMFWYRQDPGLGLRLIYFSYDVKMKEKGDIPEGYSVSREKKERFSLILESASTNQTSMYLCASSLGTASFEAFFGQGTRLTVV.

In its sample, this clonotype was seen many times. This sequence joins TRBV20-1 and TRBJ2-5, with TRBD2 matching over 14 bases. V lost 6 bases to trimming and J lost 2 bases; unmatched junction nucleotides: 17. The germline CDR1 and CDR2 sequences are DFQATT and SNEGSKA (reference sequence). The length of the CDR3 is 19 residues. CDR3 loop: CSATMSGTSGSVGQETQYF. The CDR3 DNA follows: TGCAGTGCGACTATGTCCGGGACTAGCGGGAGTGTGGGGCAAGAGACCCAGTACTTC.

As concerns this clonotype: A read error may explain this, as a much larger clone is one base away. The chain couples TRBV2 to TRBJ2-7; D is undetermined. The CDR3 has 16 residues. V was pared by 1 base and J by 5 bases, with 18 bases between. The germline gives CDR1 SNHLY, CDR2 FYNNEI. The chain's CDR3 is CASSEEGPPPRNEQYF. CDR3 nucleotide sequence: TGTGCCAGCAGTGAAGAAGGGCCACCACCACGGAACGAGCAGTACTTC.

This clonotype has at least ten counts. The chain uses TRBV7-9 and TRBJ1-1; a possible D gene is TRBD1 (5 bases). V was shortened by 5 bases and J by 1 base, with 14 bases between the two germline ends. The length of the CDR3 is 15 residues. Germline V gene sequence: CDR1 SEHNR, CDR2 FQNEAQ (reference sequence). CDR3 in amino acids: CASSHSRQGNTEAFF. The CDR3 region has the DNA TGTGCCAGCAGCCACTCCCGGCAGGGGAACACTGAAGCTTTCTTT.

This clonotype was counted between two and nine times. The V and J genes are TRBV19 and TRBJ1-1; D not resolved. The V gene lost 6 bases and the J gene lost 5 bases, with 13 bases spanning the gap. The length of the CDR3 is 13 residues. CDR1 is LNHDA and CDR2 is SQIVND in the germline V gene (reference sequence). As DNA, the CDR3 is TGTGCCAGTAGGGGCGGGGTGAGGACTGAAGCTTTCTTT. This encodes CASRGGVRTEAFF.

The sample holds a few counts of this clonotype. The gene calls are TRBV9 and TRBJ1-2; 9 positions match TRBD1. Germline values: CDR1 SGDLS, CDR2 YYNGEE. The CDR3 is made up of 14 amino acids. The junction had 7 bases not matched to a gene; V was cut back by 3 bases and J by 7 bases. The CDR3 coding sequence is TGTGCCAGCAGCGCCCGAACAGGGGGCGCTGGCTACACCTTC. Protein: CASSARTGGAGYTF.

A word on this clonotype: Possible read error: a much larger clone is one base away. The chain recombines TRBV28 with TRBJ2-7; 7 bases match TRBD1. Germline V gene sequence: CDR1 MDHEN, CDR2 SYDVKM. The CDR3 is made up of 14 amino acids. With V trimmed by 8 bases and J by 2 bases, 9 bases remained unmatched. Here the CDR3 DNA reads TGTGCCAGCGAGTGGGGCAGGGGGACCTACGAGCAGTACTTC. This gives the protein CASEWGRGTYEQYF.

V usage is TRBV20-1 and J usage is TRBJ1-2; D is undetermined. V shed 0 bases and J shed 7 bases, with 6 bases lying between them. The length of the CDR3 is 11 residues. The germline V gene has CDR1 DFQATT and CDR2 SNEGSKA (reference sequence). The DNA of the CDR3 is TGCAGTGCTAGAGATCCTCCTGGCTACACCTTC. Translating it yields CSARDPPGYTF.

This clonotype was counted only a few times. The CDR3 bases are TGTGCCAGTAGTATTCACCCCTCGGGAAACACCGGGGAGCTGTTTTTT. This translates into CASSIHPSGNTGELFF. The genes are TRBV19 and TRBJ2-2, with a tentative D call TRBD2 (5 bases). Trimming removed 3 bases at V and 2 bases at J, with 13 bases between. The germline V gene has CDR1 LNHDA and CDR2 SQIVND (reference sequence). The CDR3 contains 16 residues. The whole variable domain, remainder taken from reference TRBV19 and TRBJ2-2, is DGGITQSPKYLFRKEGQNVTLSCEQNLNHDAMYWYRQDPGQGLRLIYYSQIVNDFQKGDIAEGYSVSREKKESFPLTVTSAQKNPTAFYLCASSIHPSGNTGELFFGEGSRLTVL.

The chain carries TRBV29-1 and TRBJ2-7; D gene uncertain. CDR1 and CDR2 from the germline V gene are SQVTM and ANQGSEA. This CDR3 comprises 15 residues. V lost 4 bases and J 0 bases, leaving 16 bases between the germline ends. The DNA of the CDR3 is TGCAGCGTTGTGCCTCCTGGGCCGAGCTCCTACGAGCAGTACTTC. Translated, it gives CSVVPPGPSSYEQYF.

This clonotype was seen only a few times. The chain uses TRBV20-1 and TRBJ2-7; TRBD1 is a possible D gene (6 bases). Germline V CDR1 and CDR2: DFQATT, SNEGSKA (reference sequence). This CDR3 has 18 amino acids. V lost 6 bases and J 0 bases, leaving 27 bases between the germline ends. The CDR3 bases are TGCAGTGCCCAAACGGGGTATTTGGCCGGGACACCCTCCTACGAGCAGTACTTC. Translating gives CSAQTGYLAGTPSYEQYF.

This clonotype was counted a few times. CDR3 DNA sequence: TGTGCCAGCAGCCCCTCATGGACCGGGGAGCTGTTTTTT. Translating gives CASSPSWTGELFF. The J gene is TRBJ2-2, the V gene TRBV7-2; D not resolved. The CDR3 has 13 amino acids. Trimming removed 5 bases at V and 5 bases at J, with 9 bases between. Germline V gene sequence: CDR1 SGHTA, CDR2 FQGNSA.

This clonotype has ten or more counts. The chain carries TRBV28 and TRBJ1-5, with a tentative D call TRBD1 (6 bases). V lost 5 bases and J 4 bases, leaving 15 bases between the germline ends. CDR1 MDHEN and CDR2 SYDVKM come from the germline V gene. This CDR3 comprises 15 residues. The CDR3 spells CASSVQGLGNQPQHF. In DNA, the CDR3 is TGTGCCAGCAGTGTACAGGGACTTGGGAATCAGCCCCAGCATTTT.

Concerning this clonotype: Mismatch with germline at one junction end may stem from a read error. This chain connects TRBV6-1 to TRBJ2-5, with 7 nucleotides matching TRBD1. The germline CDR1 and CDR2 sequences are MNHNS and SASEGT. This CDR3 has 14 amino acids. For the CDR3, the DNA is TGTGCCAGCAGTCCCGACAGGGCATGGGAGACCCAGCACTTC. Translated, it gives CASSPDRAWETQHF.

The CDR3 spells CASSFPSGRTSYEQYF. The CDR3 DNA reads as TGTGCCAGCAGTTTTCCGAGCGGGAGGACCTCCTACGAGCAGTACTTC. V is TRBV28 and J is TRBJ2-7; 9 positions match TRBD2. V dropped 3 bases and J dropped 0; count of bases not matched to a gene: 6. Germline CDR1 is MDHEN and CDR2 is SYDVKM. The CDR3 is made up of 16 amino acids.

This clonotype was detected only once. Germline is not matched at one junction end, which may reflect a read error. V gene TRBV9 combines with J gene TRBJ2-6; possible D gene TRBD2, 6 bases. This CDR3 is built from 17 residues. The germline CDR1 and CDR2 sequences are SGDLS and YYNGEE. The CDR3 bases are TGTGCCGGCAGCGTATCGCCGGGAGACTCTGGGGCCAACGTCCTGACTTTC. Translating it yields CAGSVSPGDSGANVLTF.